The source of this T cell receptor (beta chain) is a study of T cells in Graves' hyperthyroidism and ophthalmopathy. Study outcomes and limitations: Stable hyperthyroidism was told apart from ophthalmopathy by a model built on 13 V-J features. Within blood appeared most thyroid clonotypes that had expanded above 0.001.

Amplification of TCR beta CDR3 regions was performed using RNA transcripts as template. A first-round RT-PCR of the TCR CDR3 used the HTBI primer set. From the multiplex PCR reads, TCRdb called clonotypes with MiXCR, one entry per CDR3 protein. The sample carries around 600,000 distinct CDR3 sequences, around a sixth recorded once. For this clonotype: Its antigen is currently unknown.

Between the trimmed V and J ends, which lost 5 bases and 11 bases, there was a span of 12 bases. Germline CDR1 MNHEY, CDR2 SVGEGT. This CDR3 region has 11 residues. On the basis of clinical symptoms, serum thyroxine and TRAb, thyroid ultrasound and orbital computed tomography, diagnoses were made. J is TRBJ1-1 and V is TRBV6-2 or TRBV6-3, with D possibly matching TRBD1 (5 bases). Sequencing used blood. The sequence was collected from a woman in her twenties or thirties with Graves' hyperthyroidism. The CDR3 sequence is CASSMGDSAFF. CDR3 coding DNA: TGTGCCAGCAGTATGGGGGACTCGGCTTTCTTT.